The clone carrying this T cell receptor beta chain has ten or more counts. Its antigen is unidentified. The record originates from a study of T cell repertoires in cytomegalovirus infection. Turning to the study itself: Used in the study were CMV epitopes, some recently identified and HLA-C-restricted, others well-studied and HLA-B-restricted. Matching HLA type, along with CMV infection, was indicated by public TCR beta signatures.

TCRdb passed the reads through MiXCR, listing each CDR3 protein once. The sample consists of about 89,000 distinct CDR3 sequences, about 31% of them appearing once. Study outcomes and limitations: What dominated the ex vivo response were HLA-C-restricted CMV-specific TCR beta clonotypes.

The CDR3 spans 16 residues. Trimming cost V 5 bases and J 2 bases, with 19 bases left between them. Germline V gene data show CDR1 as SGHVS and CDR2 as FNYEAQ. This receptor was identified in a human donor in good health (CMV status not recorded). Some clones in this sample may be carry-over from other donors' samples. The sequencing used CD8+ T cells from cultured PBMCs, collected from culture after CMV antigen stimulation. This chain uses TRBV7-6 with TRBJ2-7, with D uncertain. CDR3 in DNA: TGTGCCAGCAGCCCAAACGGCTATAATAACCCCTACGAGCAGTACTTC. This sequence encodes CASSPNGYNNPYEQYF.